Following are 19 T cell receptor beta chains from one sample sequenced in a study of shared clonotypes between healthy human individuals. The repertoire was sequenced with immunoSEQ multiplex PCR; TCRdb's copy has only in-frame clones and lacks some. The sample shows 1.6 million or so clones, more than 95% of them seen only once. The specimen sequenced was naive CD4+ T cells sorted from blood. Documented subset: CD45RA+ positively selected. These receptors originate from a man younger than 45 in good health.

The gene calls are TRBV15 and TRBJ2-2; D possibly corresponds to TRBD2 (7 bases). CDR1 is LNHNV and CDR2 is YYDKDF in the germline V gene (reference sequence). The CDR3 length is 15 residues. Trimming took 0 bases from V and 7 from J, leaving 12 bases between them. The CDR3 here is CATSREGGPSGELFF. CDR3 sequence (DNA): TGTGCCACCAGCAGAGAGGGGGGGCCAAGCGGGGAGCTGTTTTTT.

This chain connects TRBV5-5 to TRBJ1-5; D remains unclear. Trimming left V 4 bases short and J 6 bases short, with 14 bases between. CDR1 SGHKS and CDR2 YYEKEE come from the germline V gene (reference sequence). This CDR3 has 14 residues. CDR3 DNA: TGTGCCAGCAGCGCCACCGAGAGCCGTCAGCCCCAGCATTTT. This codes for CASSATESRQPQHF.

This chain joins TRBV9 and TRBJ2-1; 7 bases map to TRBD1. Trimming at V came to 4 bases and at J to 0 bases, leaving 4 bases not matched to a gene. Germline V CDR1 and CDR2: SGDLS, YYNGEE. The CDR3 contains 15 residues. The CDR3 DNA follows: TGTGCCAGCAGCCTAGGGACAGTCTCCTACAATGAGCAGTTCTTC. Its protein product is CASSLGTVSYNEQFF.

The genes are TRBV29-1 and TRBJ2-2, with 9 bases that match TRBD1. The CDR3 consists of 13 residues. Germline V gene sequence: CDR1 SQVTM, CDR2 ANQGSEA. Germline trimming cut 7 bases from V and 3 bases from J; bases unmatched to any gene: 3. In nucleotides, the CDR3 is TGCAGCGCCGGGACAGGGTACACCGGGGAGCTGTTTTTT. It encodes CSAGTGYTGELFF.

The gene calls are TRBV6-1 and TRBJ1-5, with a weak D call TRBD1 (5 bases). The CDR3 is 15 residues long. V was trimmed by 5 bases and J by 11 bases, leaving 22 bases between them. The V gene's germline CDR1 is MNHNS and CDR2 SASEGT. CDR3 protein: CASSPFTQGSTAQHF. The CDR3 bases are TGTGCCAGCAGTCCCTTTACGCAGGGAAGTACGGCCCAGCATTTT.

A note on this clone: The sample has other DNA sequences that encode this CDR3 too. This sequence joins TRBV6-5 and TRBJ2-1; D is possibly TRBD1 or TRBD2 (5 bases each). Germline lookup yields CDR1 MNHEY and CDR2 SVGAGI. V was shortened by 6 bases and J by 2 bases, with 11 bases between the two germline ends. The CDR3 runs 14 residues. CDR3 region: CASSSGTPYNEQFF. The CDR3 coding sequence is TGTGCCAGCAGCTCAGGGACCCCCTACAATGAGCAGTTCTTC.

The chain joins TRBV4-1 to TRBJ2-1; D tentatively reads TRBD1 or TRBD2 (5 bases each). Germline V gene lookup returns CDR1 MGHRA and CDR2 YSYEKL. The CDR3 sequence is 16 residues long. The ends were cut back, 3 bases at V and 4 bases at J, with 16 bases in the middle. The CDR3 loop reads CASSQYYGATYNEQFF. CDR3 nucleotides: TGCGCCAGCAGCCAGTACTACGGGGCCACTTACAATGAGCAGTTCTTC.

The J gene is TRBJ1-5, the V gene TRBV2; no firm D call. V lost 6 bases and J lost 0, with 12 bases in between. This CDR3 has 15 amino acids. Germline CDR1 and CDR2: SNHLY and FYNNEI. In DNA form, the CDR3 reads TGTGCCAGCAGCTATGGCAGTGATAGCAATCAGCCCCAGCATTTT. It translates to CASSYGSDSNQPQHF.

The genes are TRBV6-4 and TRBJ2-1; 8 nucleotides line up with TRBD2. This CDR3 comprises 12 residues. Germline CDR1 and CDR2: MRHNA and SNTAGT. The V segment lost 6 bases and the J segment 6 bases; nucleotides outside the gene matches: 1. CDR3 DNA: TGTGCCAGCAGAAGCGGGAGCAATGAGCAGTTCTTC. This sequence encodes CASRSGSNEQFF.

As concerns this clone: Other DNA sequences of this sample code for an identical CDR3. CDR3 in amino acids: CASSLVANEQFF. The DNA for the CDR3 is TGCGCCAGCAGCTTGGTCGCCAATGAGCAGTTCTTC. The chain carries TRBV5-1 and TRBJ2-1; D unresolved. The CDR3 contains 12 residues. Trimming removed 0 bases from V and 6 bases from J, with 4 bases in between. CDR1 SGHRS and CDR2 YFSETQ come from the germline V gene.

The sample holds one count of this clone. The chain employs TRBV7-2 and TRBJ1-5, with TRBD1 as a possible D gene (5 bases). Germline assignment: CDR1 SGHTA and CDR2 FQGNSA. Trimming took 1 base from V and 1 from J, leaving 11 bases between them. This CDR3 contains 16 residues. The CDR3 spells CASSLGLRESNQPQHF. CDR3 DNA sequence: TGTGCCAGCAGCTTAGGCCTCAGGGAAAGCAATCAGCCCCAGCATTTT.

The chain is built from TRBV27 and TRBJ2-7; 8 positions match TRBD2. V was pared by 5 bases and J by 0 bases, with 3 bases of the junction left unmatched. Germline CDR1 is MNHEY and CDR2 is SMNVEV (reference sequence). CDR3 length: 14 amino acids. The CDR3 DNA reads as TGTGCCAGCAGTAGGCTAGCGGGCTCCTACGAGCAGTACTTC. It is translated as CASSRLAGSYEQYF.

This clone was counted a few times. The rearrangement joins TRBV9 to TRBJ1-1; 10 bases are a match to TRBD1. This CDR3 spans 15 amino acids. Germline V lookup: CDR1 SGDLS, CDR2 YYNGEE. V lost 0 bases, J lost 3 bases, and 2 bases stayed unmatched. The CDR3 loop reads CASSVVDRGHTEAFF. CDR3 sequence (DNA): TGTGCCAGCAGCGTAGTTGACAGGGGGCACACTGAAGCTTTCTTT.

In DNA form, the CDR3 reads TGTGCCTCGCAGGGCGGGGGTAACTATGGCTACACCTTC. Its protein product is CASQGGGNYGYTF. V usage is TRBV19 and J usage is TRBJ1-2; TRBD1 is a possible D gene (5 bases). Germline loops: CDR1 LNHDA, CDR2 SQIVND (reference sequence). V gave up 11 bases and J gave up 1 base, with 14 bases separating them. The CDR3 loop spans 13 amino acids.

J is TRBJ2-5 and V is TRBV5-4; D is unclear. Germline V gives CDR1 SGHNT, CDR2 YYREEE (reference sequence). This CDR3 spans 12 amino acids. V was cut by 8 bases and J by 3 bases, with 11 bases left in between. This CDR3 is CASQTPKETQYF. As DNA, the CDR3 is TGTGCCAGTCAAACCCCGAAAGAGACCCAGTACTTC.

This clone appeared a single time. The V gene is TRBV5-1, the J gene TRBJ1-1, with D possibly matching TRBD1 (6 bases). From germline, CDR1 is SGHRS and CDR2 YFSETQ. With 3 bases removed from V and 1 base from J, the gap between germline ends came to 13 bases. This CDR3 has 15 residues. CDR3 nucleotide sequence: TGCGCCAGCAGCTCAGCCGGGACACCGAACACTGAAGCTTTCTTT. Its protein is CASSSAGTPNTEAFF.

CDR3 sequence reads: CASSLLELRDTQYF. The CDR3 DNA reads TGTGCCAGCAGCCTACTAGAACTCAGGGATACGCAGTATTTT. The chain is built from TRBV7-9 and TRBJ2-3; possible D gene TRBD2, 5 bases. The CDR3 contains 14 residues. Germline CDR1 reads SEHNR; CDR2 reads FQNEAQ (reference sequence). With 5 bases removed from V and 6 bases from J, the gap between germline ends came to 15 bases. Together with reference TRBV7-9 and TRBJ2-3, the CDR3 gives the full variable domain: DTGVSQNPRHKITKRGQNVTFRCDPISEHNRLYWYRQTLGQGPEFLTYFQNEAQLEKSRLLSDRFSAERPKGSFSTLEIQRTEQGDSAMYLCASSLLELRDTQYFGPGTRLTVL.

V usage is TRBV5-1 and J usage is TRBJ2-7; 8 positions agree with TRBD1. The germline gives CDR1 SGHRS, CDR2 YFSETQ. This CDR3 comprises 14 residues. V gave up 4 bases and J gave up 3 bases; unmatched junction bases: 6. CDR3 amino acids: CASSPQGVNYEQYF. DNA of the CDR3: TGCGCCAGCAGCCCACAGGGGGTCAACTACGAGCAGTACTTC.

This chain joins TRBV28 and TRBJ2-2; TRBD2 is a possible D gene (5 bases). The germline V and J ends were trimmed by 5 bases and 3 bases, with 10 bases remaining between them. This CDR3 spans 14 amino acids. Germline CDR1 is MDHEN and CDR2 is SYDVKM. The CDR3, as DNA: TGTGCCAGCAGTCACGGACTTCACACCGGGGAGCTGTTTTTT. It is translated as CASSHGLHTGELFF.